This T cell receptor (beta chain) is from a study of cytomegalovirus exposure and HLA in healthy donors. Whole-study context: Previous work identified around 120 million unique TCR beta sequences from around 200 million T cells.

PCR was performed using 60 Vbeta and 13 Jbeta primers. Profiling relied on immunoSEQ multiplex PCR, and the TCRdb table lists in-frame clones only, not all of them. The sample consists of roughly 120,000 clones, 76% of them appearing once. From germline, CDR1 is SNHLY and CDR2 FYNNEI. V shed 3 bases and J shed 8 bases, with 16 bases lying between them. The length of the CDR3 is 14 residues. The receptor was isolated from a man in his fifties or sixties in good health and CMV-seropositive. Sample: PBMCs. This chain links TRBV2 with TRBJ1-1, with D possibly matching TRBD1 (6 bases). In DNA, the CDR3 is TGTGCCAGCAGTGAGTGTACAGGGATTCAGGAAGCTTTCTTT. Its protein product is CASSECTGIQEAFF.